This entry features one T cell receptor beta chain sequence. Its antigen is not known. The sample comes from a study of shared clonotypes between healthy human individuals. About the research overall: The study drew on a couple of women and three men aged 18 to 49 as donors.

Clones were read by immunoSEQ multiplex PCR, and TCRdb kept only the in-frame ones, dropping some. The sample lists millions of clones, approximately 95% occurring once. V lost 0 bases and J 7 bases, leaving 4 bases between the germline ends. Germline V gives CDR1 ENHRY, CDR2 SYGVKD. The CDR3 totals 12 residues. Only Caucasian adults living in Nashville, Tennessee made up the donor group. General study points: Generation probability values for non-shared clonotypes were lower than those for clonotypes shared by all four donors.

The sequence came from a man between 18 and 29 years old in good health. Some clones in this sample may be carry-over from other donors' samples. Sequenced material: naive CD4+ T cells from PBMCs. Subset noted: CD45RA+ positively selected. The chain combines TRBV10-3 with TRBJ2-1; the D is unclear. The CDR3 coding sequence is TGTGCCATCAGTGAGTCGTTGAATGAGCAGTTCTTC. This gives the protein CAISESLNEQFF.